This T cell receptor (beta chain) was found in a study of T cells in Graves' hyperthyroidism and ophthalmopathy. RNA transcripts gave rise to amplified TCR beta CDR3 regions. The HTBI primer set served for first-round RT-PCR of the TCR CDR3. A single record per CDR3 protein comes from TCRdb applying MiXCR to the multiplex PCR reads. The sample has 300,000 to 400,000 distinct CDR3 sequences; approximately 18% are singletons. Trimming cost V 5 bases and J 4 bases, with 6 bases left between them. This CDR3 has 12 residues. Germline V gives CDR1 SGHVS, CDR2 FQNEAQ. This clonotype was counted a few times. The study left out patients who had uncontrolled infection, other autoimmune disease, pregnancy or lactation.

The TCR was taken from a woman aged 45 to 65 with Graves' hyperthyroidism. The V gene is TRBV7-8, the J gene TRBJ1-5; D is uncertain. The sequenced sample consisted of blood. CDR3 in amino acids: CASSINNQPQHF. The CDR3 DNA sequence: TGTGCCAGCAGCATTAATAATCAGCCCCAGCATTTT.